This T cell receptor beta chain was found in a study of CD8+ T cells in alopecia areata. Study at large: The authors scored treated patients' severity by affected scalp percentage.

General study findings and limits: Throughout tofacitinib, many expanded lesional clones continued to persist in scalp and blood.

cDNA prepared by RNA extraction and subsequent reverse transcription served as the template for sequencing. Generated by immunoSEQ multiplex PCR, the TCRdb table keeps only in-frame clones and is missing some. The sample includes approximately 280,000 clones, roughly 64% of them seen just once. To note about this clone: Antigen specificity is unknown.

The treatment is: oral pan-JAK inhibitor, 5-10 mg twice daily. From alopecia areata patients, lesional scalp punch biopsies and peripheral blood were collected. The clonotype was recovered from a human donor with alopecia areata. The material was CD4+ T cells sorted from blood, obtained at week 24, from a patient treated with tofacitinib.

The CDR3 protein is CASSFGGYEQYF. The CDR3 DNA sequence: TGTGCCAGCAGCTTTGGCGGCTACGAGCAGTACTTC. The rearrangement joins TRBV5-4 to TRBJ2-7; D is ambiguous. CDR1 SGHNT and CDR2 YYREEE come from the germline V gene (reference sequence). The CDR3 covers 12 residues. With 2 bases removed from V and 3 bases from J, the gap between germline ends came to 6 bases.